These 13 T cell receptor beta chains share one sample of origin, sequenced in a study of blood T cell repertoires in COVID-19. The data were produced by immunoSEQ multiplex PCR, yet TCRdb's version contains in-frame clones alone and is incomplete. The profile shows 330,000 or so clones, roughly nine tenths of them singletons. Sequencing was done on a sample of PBMCs or T cells enriched from blood (not recorded which). These TCRs come from a woman in her 30s who had recovered from COVID-19.

The rearrangement links TRBV19 to TRBJ2-7; D possibly corresponds to TRBD1 (6 bases). This CDR3 contains 15 residues. The germline CDR1 and CDR2 sequences are LNHDA and SQIVND (reference sequence). Between the trimmed V and J ends, which lost 2 bases and 0 bases, there was a span of 11 bases. In DNA form, the CDR3 reads TGTGCCAGTAGTATAACTGACAGGTTCTCCTACGAGCAGTACTTC. It yields the protein CASSITDRFSYEQYF. Together with reference TRBV19 and TRBJ2-7, the CDR3 gives the full variable domain: DGGITQSPKYLFRKEGQNVTLSCEQNLNHDAMYWYRQDPGQGLRLIYYSQIVNDFQKGDIAEGYSVSREKKESFPLTVTSAQKNPTAFYLCASSITDRFSYEQYFGPGTRLTVT.

In the case of this clone: Other DNA sequences in this sample translate to the same CDR3. The V and J genes are TRBV27 and TRBJ1-1; 9 positions match TRBD1. There are 14 residues in the CDR3. After removal of 3 bases from V and 2 bases from J, the junction contained 1 base not matched to a gene. Germline CDR1 and CDR2: MNHEY and SMNVEV (reference sequence). This CDR3 is CASSLTGGNTEAFF. CDR3 nucleotides: TGTGCCAGCAGTTTGACAGGGGGTAACACTGAAGCTTTCTTT.

The chain couples TRBV24-1 to TRBJ2-5; D call uncertain. CDR3 size: 13 residues. V lost 7 bases and J lost 0, with 8 bases in between. The germline gives CDR1 KGHDR, CDR2 SFDVKD. The CDR3 DNA sequence: TGTGCCACCAGCAGTGCAAACCAAGAGACCCAGTACTTC. Protein product: CATSSANQETQYF.

The chain recombines TRBV7-8 with TRBJ2-7, with 12 bases identical to TRBD2. CDR1 is SGHVS, CDR2 FQNEAQ, per germline. The J segment lost 4 bases and the V segment lost 2 bases, leaving 6 bases of the junction unmatched. The CDR3 loop spans 16 amino acids. The CDR3 DNA sequence: TGTGCCAGCAGCTTAAAGGCGACTAGCGGGAGTTACGAGCAGTACTTC. Encoded protein: CASSLKATSGSYEQYF.

This sequence joins TRBV9 and TRBJ1-3; D perhaps matches TRBD1 (5 bases). V was clipped by 4 bases and J by 2 bases, with 16 bases between them. Per the germline V gene, CDR1 is SGDLS and CDR2 is YYNGEE. CDR3 length: 16 amino acids. The CDR3 loop is CASSPLPRDPGNTIYF. The CDR3 bases are TGTGCCAGCAGCCCACTCCCCAGGGATCCTGGAAACACCATATATTTT.

The rearrangement links TRBV11-3 to TRBJ1-1; 11 bases are shared with TRBD1. The CDR3 runs 15 residues. Germline V gene data show CDR1 as SGHNT and CDR2 as YENEEA. After removal of 5 bases from V and 6 bases from J, the junction contained 8 bases not matched to a gene. The CDR3 is CASSVTGTGGSEAFF. The CDR3 nucleotides are TGTGCCAGCAGCGTAACCGGGACAGGGGGGTCTGAAGCTTTCTTT.

The J gene is TRBJ1-4, the V gene TRBV7-2; maybe TRBD1 (5 bases). Germline lookup yields CDR1 SGHTA and CDR2 FQGNSA. There are 13 residues in the CDR3. Trimming removed 5 bases at V and 3 bases at J, with 7 bases between. CDR3 sequence: CASSRGANEKLFF. The CDR3 DNA sequence: TGTGCCAGCAGCAGGGGTGCTAATGAAAAACTGTTTTTT. Variable domain in full (rest from reference TRBV7-2 and TRBJ1-4): GAGVSQSPSNKVTEKGKDVELRCDPISGHTALYWYRQSLGQGLEFLIYFQGNSAPDKSGLPSDRFSAERTGGSVSTLTIQRTQQEDSAVYLCASSRGANEKLFFGSGTQLSVL.

The rearrangement links TRBV9 to TRBJ2-2; TRBD1 agrees at 7 bases. The CDR3 consists of 15 residues. Germline-derived CDR1 and CDR2 are SGDLS and YYNGEE. Trimming removed 4 bases from V and 2 bases from J; junction bases left unmatched: 5. CDR3 coding DNA: TGTGCCAGCAGCCCCCGAGGGGGCAACACCGGGGAGCTGTTTTTT. This gives the protein CASSPRGGNTGELFF.

The gene calls are TRBV11-3 and TRBJ2-1; 8 nucleotides align to TRBD2. From germline, CDR1 is SGHNT and CDR2 YENEEA. V was clipped by 5 bases and J by 8 bases; unmatched bases: 11. The CDR3 loop spans 15 amino acids. The CDR3 bases are TGTGCCAGCAGCGAGCGGGAGCGGGGGTCTGATGAGCAGTTCTTC. It encodes CASSERERGSDEQFF.

In regard to this clone: The sample contains more than one DNA sequence encoding this CDR3. This chain joins TRBV7-9 and TRBJ1-5; the D gene is possibly TRBD1 (5 bases). This CDR3 comprises 14 residues. The V gene's germline CDR1 is SEHNR and CDR2 FQNEAQ (reference sequence). Trimming left V 1 base short and J 7 bases short, with 11 bases between. The CDR3 bases are TGTGCCAGCAGCTTAGGCCAGGGTGGGCAGCCCCAGCATTTT. This gives the protein CASSLGQGGQPQHF.

J is TRBJ2-3 and V is TRBV12-3 or TRBV12-4, with D unresolved. The V end lost 3 bases, the J end lost 4 bases, and 8 bases lay between the germline ends. The CDR3 sequence is 13 residues long. The CDR3 loop is CASSFQFSDTQYF. DNA for the CDR3: TGTGCCAGCAGTTTCCAGTTTTCAGATACGCAGTATTTT.

V usage is TRBV5-1 and J usage is TRBJ2-1; TRBD2 aligns across 7 bases. From germline, CDR1 is SGHRS and CDR2 YFSETQ. Unmatched junction bases numbered 5, after V lost 5 bases and J lost 6 bases. The CDR3 totals 13 residues. CDR3 bases: TGCGCCAGCAGTTACGGGACTATCAATGAGCAGTTCTTC. As protein: CASSYGTINEQFF. Drawing the rest from reference TRBV5-1 and TRBJ2-1, the complete variable domain is KAGVTQTPRYLIKTRGQQVTLSCSPISGHRSVSWYQQTPGQGLQFLFEYFSETQRNKGNFPGRFSGRQFSNSRSEMNVSTLELGDSALYLCASSYGTINEQFFGPGTRLTVL.

The gene calls are TRBV18 and TRBJ2-6; TRBD1 agrees at 9 bases. Unmatched junction bases numbered 12, after V lost 8 bases and J lost 4 bases. Germline V CDR1 and CDR2: KGHSH, LQKENI. The CDR3 has 17 amino acids. This chain's CDR3 is CASEPGQGLRGANVLTF. For the CDR3, the DNA is TGTGCCAGCGAACCGGGACAGGGCTTAAGGGGGGCCAACGTCCTGACTTTC.